This T cell receptor (beta chain) was retrieved from a study of OX40 agonist ivuxolimab in advanced cancers. Clones were read by immunoSEQ multiplex PCR, and TCRdb kept only the in-frame ones, dropping some. The sample shows tens of thousands of clones, approximately 80% of them seen only once. The CDR3 extends over 14 amino acids. The V and J ends lost 6 bases and 6 bases, in that order; junction bases with no gene match: 6. Germline assignment: CDR1 MDHEN and CDR2 SYDVKM. This clone was counted a single time. Its antigen is undetermined. Patients with a history of autoimmune disease or on systemic immunosuppression were excluded. Study-level points and caveats: It was not determined which antigens were specifically recognized by the peripheral T cells that had undergone clonal expansion. Some patients without response likewise showed low normalized clonal expansion.

The source was CD4+ or CD8+ T cells sorted from blood, collected in a trial of the OX40 agonist ivuxolimab. The chain is built from TRBV28 and TRBJ2-2, with 8 bases fitting TRBD2. The sequence came from an adult with an advanced solid tumor such as melanoma, head and neck, liver or kidney cancer. CDR3: CASSPSGLAGELFF. The CDR3 nucleotides are TGTGCCAGCAGCCCTAGCGGGCTGGCCGGGGAGCTGTTTTTT.